This T cell receptor (beta chain) was retrieved from a study of beta chain features in type 1 diabetes (dated by TCRdb to the late 2010s). Looking at the study overall: Mean age, gender distribution, total cell number and subset yield were not different between patients and healthy donors. Across all samples, around 99 million sorted cells were examined, and cell number per subset correlated strongly with RNA yield. The study compared the TCRB repertoires of sorted circulating CD4+ T cell subsets in recently diagnosed type 1 diabetes patients with those in matched healthy donors. Regulatory and stem cell-like memory subsets were obtained from only 8 patients and roughly 8 healthy donors, while naive and central memory subsets were obtained from all 30 or so donors.

Study-wide conclusions, independent of this receptor: Naive, central memory and regulatory TCRB repertoires appeared more similar among patients than among healthy donors. HLA sub-analyses involved small numbers of individuals, so any influence of HLA type on TCRB rearrangement remained unresolved. A moderate but significant shortening of TCRB CDR3 length was observed in type 1 diabetes patients in all four CD4+ subsets. Shorter templates might be favored by PCR, yet because patient and control samples were amplified and corrected together, any such skew would affect both groups equally. At VDJ recombination sites, type 1 diabetes patients had fewer insertions and more deleted nucleotides, which implies abnormalities in thymic rearrangement. Sequencing cDNA rather than genomic DNA could over-represent highly expressing activated cells, although activation and CD3 levels did not differ between groups.

As regards this clone: The antigen this receptor binds is unknown. No base quality values were provided; no much bigger clone lies one nucleotide off.

The entire isolated RNA was reverse transcribed using the High Capacity cDNA Reverse Transcription Kit, and thus expressed TCRB transcripts were sequenced. Deep immunoSEQ sequencing was performed on naive, central memory and regulatory T cell samples, with an average of roughly 3.6 million total reads per sample. After sorted cells were lysed in RLT buffer, RNA was extracted with DNase-treated RNeasy Micro or Mini kits, with the choice depending on cell number. To prevent cross-contamination, every cell subset was processed on its own, while patient and healthy donor samples were processed together. The immunoSEQ multiplex PCR was used to amplify TCRB sequences from cDNA, generating 87-bp fragments that spanned the CDR3 region. Sequencing of the amplicons was performed on the Illumina HiSeq platform. Processing in the source paper ran as follows. Synthetic template baselines were used to correct PCR bias computationally, reads within Hamming distance 2 were collapsed together, and singletons that could not be merged were discarded. By aligning reads against IMGT, V, D and J genes, CDR3 length, and insertions or deletions at six rearrangement sites were assigned. Within each subset, clonotype counts were normalized to sorted cell number, after which true diversity and Gini coefficients were computed with the tcR R package. Repertoire sharing was quantified using the overlap coefficient calculated on TCRB nucleotide sequences. Not all clones reach the TCRdb copy of this immuneACCESS table, which keeps in-frame sequences only. Checked studies attribute under half of the gap to unresolved V genes and leave the rest unexplained. Clonal size and the V and J genes are those of that table, whereas D and trimming came from the DNA. The sample includes 140,000 or so clones, with around an eighth observed a single time. Under 1.5% of the sample comes from the top ten.

From each donor, a single peripheral blood sample of 100 to 150 mL on average was drawn into heparinised tubes. Naive, central memory, regulatory and stem cell-like memory CD4+ T cells were sorted on a BD FACSAria II using a panel including CD45RO, CCR7, CD25, CD127, CD95 and CD27. A purity above 95% was achieved for all sorted populations. PBMCs were separated immediately by Lymphoprep density gradient centrifugation and were stained directly, without being cultured. So that batch effects would be minimized, each experiment stained and sorted samples in pairs, pairing one healthy donor with one patient. The CDR3, from cysteine to phenylalanine, totals 14 residues. Solely the CDR3 DNA is kept, with 42 bases framed from the first base. V drops 5 bases and J drops 0 bases, leaving 11 bases in between. In the germline V gene, CDR1 corresponds to KGHSH and CDR2 to LQKENI.

Sequencing was carried out using central memory CD4+ T cells from blood. The V and J segments used are TRBV18 and TRBJ2-7; TRBD1 is perhaps the D gene, given 6 matching bases. The sequence derives from a man between 18 and 35 years old with type 1 diabetes. The DNA sequence follows: TGTGCCAGCTCAGTAGGACAGATCTCCTACGAGCAGTACTTC. It codes for CASSVGQISYEQYF.